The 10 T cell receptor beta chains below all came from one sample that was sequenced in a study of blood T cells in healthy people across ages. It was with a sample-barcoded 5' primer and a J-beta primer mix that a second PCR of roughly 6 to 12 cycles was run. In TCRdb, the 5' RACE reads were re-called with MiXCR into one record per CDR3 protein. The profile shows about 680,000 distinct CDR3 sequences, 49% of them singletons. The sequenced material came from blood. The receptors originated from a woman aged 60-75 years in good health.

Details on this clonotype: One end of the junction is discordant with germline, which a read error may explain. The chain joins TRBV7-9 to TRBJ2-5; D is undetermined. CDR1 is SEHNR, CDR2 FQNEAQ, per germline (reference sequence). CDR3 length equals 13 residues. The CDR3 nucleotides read TGTGCCAGCAGTTTAGACCCGCGACCTGAGCAGTACTTC. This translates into CASSLDPRPEQYF.

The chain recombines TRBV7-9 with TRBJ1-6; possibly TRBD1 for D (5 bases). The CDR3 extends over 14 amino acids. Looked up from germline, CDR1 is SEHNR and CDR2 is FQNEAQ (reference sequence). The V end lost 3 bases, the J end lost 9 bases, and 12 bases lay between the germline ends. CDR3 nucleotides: TGTGCCAGCAGCTTCGGGGGGTCGGGTTCACCCCTCCACTTT. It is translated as CASSFGGSGSPLHF.

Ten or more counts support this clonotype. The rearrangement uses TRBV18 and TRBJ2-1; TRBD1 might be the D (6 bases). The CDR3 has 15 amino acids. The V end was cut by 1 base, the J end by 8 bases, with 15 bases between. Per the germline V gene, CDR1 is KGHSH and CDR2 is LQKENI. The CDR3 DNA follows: TGTGCCAGCTCACCACAGGACAGTGGAATTGATGAGCAGTTCTTC. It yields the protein CASSPQDSGIDEQFF. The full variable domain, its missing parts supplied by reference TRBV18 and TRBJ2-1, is NAGVMQNPRHLVRRRGQEARLRCSPMKGHSHVYWYRQLPEEGLKFMVYLQKENIIDESGMPKERFSAEFPKEGPSILRIQQVVRGDSAAYFCASSPQDSGIDEQFFGPGTRLTVL.

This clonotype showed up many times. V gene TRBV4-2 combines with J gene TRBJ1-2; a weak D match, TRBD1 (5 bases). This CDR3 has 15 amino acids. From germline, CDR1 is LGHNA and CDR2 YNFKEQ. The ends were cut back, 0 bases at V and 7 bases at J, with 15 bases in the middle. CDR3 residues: CASSQDIGTRGGYTF. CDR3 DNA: TGTGCCAGCAGCCAAGATATTGGGACTCGGGGTGGCTACACCTTC.

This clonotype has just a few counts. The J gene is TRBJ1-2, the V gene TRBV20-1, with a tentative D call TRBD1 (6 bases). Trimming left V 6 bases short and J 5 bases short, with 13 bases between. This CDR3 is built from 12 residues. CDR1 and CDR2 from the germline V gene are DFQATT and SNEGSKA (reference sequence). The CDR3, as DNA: TGCAGTGCGATGGACAGATTGTATGGCTACACCTTC. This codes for CSAMDRLYGYTF.

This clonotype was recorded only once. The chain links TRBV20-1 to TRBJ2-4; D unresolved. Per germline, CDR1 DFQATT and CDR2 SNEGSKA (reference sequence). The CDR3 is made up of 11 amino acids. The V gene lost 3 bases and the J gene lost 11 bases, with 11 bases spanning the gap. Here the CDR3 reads CSASEGFVQYF. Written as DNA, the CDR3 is TGCAGTGCTAGTGAAGGGTTCGTTCAGTACTTC.

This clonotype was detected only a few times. DNA for the CDR3: TGCAGCGTCGTCGGGGGGAGGGCGGTCGGCGAGCAGTACTTC. Protein: CSVVGGRAVGEQYF. The chain joins TRBV29-1 to TRBJ2-4, with 7 positions matching TRBD2. Judging by the DNA end, TRBJ2-7 fits better; the J call may be wrong. The germline V gene encodes CDR1 SQVTM and CDR2 ANQGSEA. There are 14 residues in the CDR3.

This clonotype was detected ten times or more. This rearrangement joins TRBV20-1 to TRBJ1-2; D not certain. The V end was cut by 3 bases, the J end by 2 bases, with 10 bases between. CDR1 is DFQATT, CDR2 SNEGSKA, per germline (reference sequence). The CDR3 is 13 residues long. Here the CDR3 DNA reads TGCAGTGCTAGGCAGACGTCAAACTATGGCTACACCTTC. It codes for CSARQTSNYGYTF.

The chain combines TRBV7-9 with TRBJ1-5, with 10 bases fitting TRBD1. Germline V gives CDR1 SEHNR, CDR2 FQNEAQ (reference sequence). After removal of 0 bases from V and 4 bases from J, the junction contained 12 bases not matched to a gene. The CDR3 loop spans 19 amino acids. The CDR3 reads CASSLALGSGTGVNQPQHF. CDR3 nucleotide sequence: TGTGCCAGCAGCTTAGCGCTGGGGTCTGGGACAGGGGTGAATCAGCCCCAGCATTTT.

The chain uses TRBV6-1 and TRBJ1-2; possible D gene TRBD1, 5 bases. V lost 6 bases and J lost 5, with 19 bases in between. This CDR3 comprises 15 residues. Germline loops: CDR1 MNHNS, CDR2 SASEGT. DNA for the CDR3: TGTGCCAGCAGGGTACAGGAGGGGATTCCATATGGCTACACCTTC. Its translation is CASRVQEGIPYGYTF.